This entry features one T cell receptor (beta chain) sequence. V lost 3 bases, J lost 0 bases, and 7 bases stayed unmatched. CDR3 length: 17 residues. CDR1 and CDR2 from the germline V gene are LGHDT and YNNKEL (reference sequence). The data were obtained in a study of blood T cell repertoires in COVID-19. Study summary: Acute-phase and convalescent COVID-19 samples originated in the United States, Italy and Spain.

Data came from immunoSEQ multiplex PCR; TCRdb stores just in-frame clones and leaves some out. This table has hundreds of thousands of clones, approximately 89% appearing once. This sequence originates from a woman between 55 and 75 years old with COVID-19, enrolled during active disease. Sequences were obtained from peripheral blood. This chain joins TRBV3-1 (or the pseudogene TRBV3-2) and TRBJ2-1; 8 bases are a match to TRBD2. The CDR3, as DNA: TGTGCCAGCAGCCACAGGGCGGGGGGCATCTCCTACAATGAGCAGTTCTTC. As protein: CASSHRAGGISYNEQFF.